A single sample gave rise to the 22 T cell receptor beta chains below, sequenced in a study of T cell responses to AZD1222 COVID-19 vaccine. Assay used: immunoSEQ multiplex PCR; TCRdb lists only in-frame clones, some missing. Seen here are around 120,000 clones, more than 85% observed once, and the top ten hold about 5%. Source: peripheral blood, taken 28 days after the second AZD1222 dose. Receptor source: an adult who received the AZD1222 COVID-19 vaccine.

The chain carries TRBV5-6 and TRBJ1-1; D ambiguous. Trimming stripped 3 bases from V and 1 base from J, with 13 bases between. In germline, CDR1 is SGHDT, CDR2 YYEEEE. The CDR3 loop spans 15 amino acids. The CDR3 reads CASSSRREANTEAFF. As DNA, the CDR3 is TGTGCCAGCAGCTCCCGCCGGGAAGCGAACACTGAAGCTTTCTTT.

This clone has a handful of counts. The CDR3, as DNA: TGTGCCAGCAGTTACGTGAAGGGCGGTTCACCCCTCCACTTT. Translation gives CASSYVKGGSPLHF. The chain employs TRBV6-6 and TRBJ1-6, with no clear D. The CDR3 sequence is 14 residues long. The V gene lost 2 bases and the J gene lost 9 bases, with 11 bases spanning the gap. Per the germline V gene, CDR1 is MNHNY and CDR2 is SVGAGI (reference sequence).

The CDR3 DNA reads TGTGCCAGCAGCTTAGCGCTCCCAGGGAGTGGAGTCACCGGGGAGCTGTTTTTT. Its protein product is CASSLALPGSGVTGELFF. The chain is built from TRBV7-2 and TRBJ2-2; the D call may be TRBD1 or TRBD2 (5 bases each). The CDR3 consists of 18 residues. V lost 0 bases to trimming and J lost 4 bases, with 18 bases between them. Per the germline V gene, CDR1 is SGHTA and CDR2 is FQGNSA.

The genes are TRBV5-4 and TRBJ2-1; 9 bases align to TRBD1. Germline lookup yields CDR1 SGHNT and CDR2 YYREEE (reference sequence). V lost 4 bases to trimming and J lost 2 bases; unmatched junction nucleotides: 13. This CDR3 is built from 18 residues. This CDR3 is CASSPLGQGWLTYNEQFF. Written as DNA, the CDR3 is TGTGCCAGCAGCCCCCTGGGACAGGGATGGCTAACCTACAATGAGCAGTTCTTC.

The chain uses TRBV4-1 and TRBJ1-2, with 11 bases aligning to TRBD1. CDR1 and CDR2 (germline): MGHRA, YSYEKL. This CDR3 is 16 amino acids long. The trim removed 2 bases at V and 3 bases at J, leaving 5 bases unmatched. In DNA form, the CDR3 reads TGCGCCAGCAGCCAAACTTGGACAGGGGGCGACTATGGCTACACCTTC. Translated: CASSQTWTGGDYGYTF.

The rearrangement links TRBV5-4 to TRBJ2-7; 11 bases map to TRBD2. V gave up 4 bases and J gave up 6 bases; unmatched junction bases: 9. This CDR3 region has 15 residues. The V gene's germline CDR1 is SGHNT and CDR2 YYREEE (reference sequence). CDR3 sequence: CASSPEVLAGGEQYF. CDR3 bases: TGTGCCAGCAGCCCCGAGGTGCTAGCGGGGGGCGAGCAGTACTTC.

The chain employs TRBV21-1 and TRBJ1-4. TRBV21-1 is a documented pseudogene. The CDR3 extends over 15 amino acids. The chain's CDR3 is CASILRAGFREKLFF. DNA of the CDR3: TGTGCCAGCATCCTGAGGGCAGGGTTCCGCGAAAAACTGTTTTTT.

V and J are TRBV19 and TRBJ2-2; D gene ambiguous. V was pared by 1 base and J by 3 bases, with 6 bases between. Germline assignment: CDR1 LNHDA and CDR2 SQIVND (reference sequence). The CDR3 is 14 amino acids. CDR3 DNA sequence: TGTGCCAGTAGTATAGCCAGTTACACCGGGGAGCTGTTTTTT. This encodes CASSIASYTGELFF.

V and J are TRBV18 and TRBJ2-7, with D perhaps matching TRBD1 (6 bases). V shed 3 bases and J shed 5 bases, with 14 bases lying between them. The CDR3 contains 14 residues. Germline V lookup: CDR1 KGHSH, CDR2 LQKENI. CDR3 region: CASSPGTFSDEQYF. The DNA for the CDR3 is TGTGCCAGCTCACCTGGGACATTTTCGGACGAGCAGTACTTC.

The chain has TRBV12-5 and TRBJ1-6, with TRBD1 as a possible D gene (5 bases). This CDR3 is 16 amino acids long. Looked up from germline, CDR1 is LGHNT and CDR2 is FRNRAP. Trimming took 3 bases from V and 7 from J, leaving 16 bases between them. CDR3 in DNA: TGTGCTAGTGGTTTCGCCCCCTGGCAGGGCAATTCACCCCTCCACTTT. It codes for CASGFAPWQGNSPLHF.

The chain is built from TRBV5-1 and TRBJ1-2; the match to TRBD1 covers 10 bases. From germline, CDR1 is SGHRS and CDR2 YFSETQ. The length of the CDR3 is 18 residues. The V gene end was trimmed by 3 bases and the J gene end by 3 bases; junction bases not matched to a gene: 14. DNA of the CDR3: TGCGCCAGCAGCTCAAAAGTCCCGGGACAGGGGTTAGACTATGGCTACACCTTC. Encoded protein: CASSSKVPGQGLDYGYTF.

This rearrangement joins TRBV27 to TRBJ1-5, with 8 bases fitting TRBD1. The V gene's germline CDR1 is MNHEY and CDR2 SMNVEV (reference sequence). The CDR3 is 14 residues long. V was clipped by 2 bases and J by 6 bases; unmatched bases: 3. In DNA form, the CDR3 reads TGTGCCAGCAGTTTACAGGGGGCTGGTCAGCCCCAGCATTTT. Amino acids: CASSLQGAGQPQHF.

V gene TRBV7-6 combines with J gene TRBJ2-1, with TRBD2 identical over 8 bases. This CDR3 is built from 15 residues. Trimming removed 4 bases from V and 4 bases from J; junction bases left unmatched: 6. The germline V gene encodes CDR1 SGHVS and CDR2 FNYEAQ. The CDR3 sequence: CASSSGLAQYNEQFF. DNA for the CDR3: TGTGCCAGCAGCTCAGGACTAGCTCAGTACAATGAGCAGTTCTTC.

The rearrangement joins TRBV4-3 to TRBJ2-7; D is ambiguous. Trimming removed 1 base at V and 3 bases at J, with 13 bases between. This CDR3 is built from 15 residues. Germline V gives CDR1 LGHNA, CDR2 YSLEER. DNA for the CDR3: TGCGCCAGCAGCCAAGCTTCCAGTGGGTTCTACGAGCAGTACTTC. Residues: CASSQASSGFYEQYF.

The chain joins TRBV6-1 to TRBJ2-3, with 9 bases identical to TRBD1. CDR1 and CDR2 from the germline V gene are MNHNS and SASEGT. The CDR3 length is 13 residues. V was pared by 1 base and J by 12 bases, with 5 bases of the junction left unmatched. CDR3 sequence reads: CASSEVGQGIQYF. DNA for the CDR3: TGTGCCAGCAGTGAAGTGGGACAGGGTATTCAGTATTTT.

The chain joins TRBV27 to TRBJ1-1, with 7 bases matching TRBD1. The CDR3 is made up of 13 amino acids. Trimming removed 5 bases from V and 3 bases from J; junction bases left unmatched: 3. Germline V lookup: CDR1 MNHEY, CDR2 SMNVEV (reference sequence). The CDR3 loop is CASSDRVYTEAFF. As DNA, the CDR3 is TGTGCCAGCAGTGACAGGGTATACACTGAAGCTTTCTTT.

V usage is TRBV7-2 and J usage is TRBJ2-3; D is ambiguous. The CDR3 covers 15 residues. The ends were cut back, 1 base at V and 0 bases at J, with 8 bases in the middle. Germline V lookup: CDR1 SGHTA, CDR2 FQGNSA. The CDR3 spells CASSLDFSSTDTQYF. In DNA form, the CDR3 reads TGTGCCAGCAGCTTAGATTTCTCGAGCACAGATACGCAGTATTTT.

The genes are TRBV15 and TRBJ1-2; a weak D match, TRBD1 (5 bases). The V end lost 1 base, the J end lost 4 bases, and 7 bases lay between the germline ends. The germline gives CDR1 LNHNV, CDR2 YYDKDF (reference sequence). The CDR3 contains 13 residues. The CDR3 sequence is CATSRAGTYGYTF. Written as DNA, the CDR3 is TGTGCCACCAGCAGAGCAGGGACCTATGGCTACACCTTC.

In its sample, this clone was seen once. The chain couples TRBV19 to TRBJ2-7; D is possibly TRBD2 (6 bases). The V and J ends lost 3 bases and 3 bases respectively, with 12 bases between them. CDR3 length: 14 amino acids. In germline, CDR1 is LNHDA, CDR2 SQIVND (reference sequence). The CDR3 DNA is TGTGCCAGTAGTATCCGGGGGAGGATCTACGAGCAGTACTTC. It encodes CASSIRGRIYEQYF.

This chain joins TRBV6-5 and TRBJ2-3; D not resolved. Germline V CDR1 and CDR2: MNHEY, SVGAGI. V lost 5 bases to trimming and J lost 3 bases, with 6 bases between them. CDR3 size: 12 residues. The CDR3 sequence is CASSPPTDTQYF. CDR3 DNA sequence: TGTGCCAGCAGTCCTCCGACAGATACGCAGTATTTT.

This rearrangement joins TRBV7-9 to TRBJ2-7; D is unresolved. Germline CDR1 SEHNR, CDR2 FQNEAQ (reference sequence). The CDR3 runs 12 residues. Trimming left V 5 bases short and J 4 bases short, with 9 bases between. The CDR3 is CASSVLGYEQYF. Here the CDR3 DNA reads TGTGCCAGCAGCGTCCTAGGATACGAGCAGTACTTC.

The CDR3 sequence: CASRSGTAYEQYF. CDR3 DNA sequence: TGTGCCAGCAGGTCCGGGACTGCCTACGAGCAGTACTTC. The rearrangement links TRBV7-2 to TRBJ2-7, with D maybe TRBD2 (6 bases). V gave up 6 bases and J gave up 2 bases, with 11 bases separating them. Germline-derived CDR1 and CDR2 are SGHTA and FQGNSA. This CDR3 region has 13 residues.